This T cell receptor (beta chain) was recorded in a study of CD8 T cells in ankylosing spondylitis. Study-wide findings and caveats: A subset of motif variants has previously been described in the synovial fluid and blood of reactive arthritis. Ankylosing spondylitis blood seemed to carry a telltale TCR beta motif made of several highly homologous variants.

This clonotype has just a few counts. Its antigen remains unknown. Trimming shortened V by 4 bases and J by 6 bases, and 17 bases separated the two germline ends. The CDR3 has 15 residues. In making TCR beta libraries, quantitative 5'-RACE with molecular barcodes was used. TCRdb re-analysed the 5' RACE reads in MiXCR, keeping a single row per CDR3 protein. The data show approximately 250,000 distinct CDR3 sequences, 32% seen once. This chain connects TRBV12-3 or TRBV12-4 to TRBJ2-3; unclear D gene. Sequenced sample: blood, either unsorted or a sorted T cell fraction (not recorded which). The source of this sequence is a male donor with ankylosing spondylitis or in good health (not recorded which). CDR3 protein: CASSSNRKGSDTQYF. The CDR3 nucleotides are TGTGCCAGCAGTTCGAACCGGAAAGGGTCTGATACGCAGTATTTT.